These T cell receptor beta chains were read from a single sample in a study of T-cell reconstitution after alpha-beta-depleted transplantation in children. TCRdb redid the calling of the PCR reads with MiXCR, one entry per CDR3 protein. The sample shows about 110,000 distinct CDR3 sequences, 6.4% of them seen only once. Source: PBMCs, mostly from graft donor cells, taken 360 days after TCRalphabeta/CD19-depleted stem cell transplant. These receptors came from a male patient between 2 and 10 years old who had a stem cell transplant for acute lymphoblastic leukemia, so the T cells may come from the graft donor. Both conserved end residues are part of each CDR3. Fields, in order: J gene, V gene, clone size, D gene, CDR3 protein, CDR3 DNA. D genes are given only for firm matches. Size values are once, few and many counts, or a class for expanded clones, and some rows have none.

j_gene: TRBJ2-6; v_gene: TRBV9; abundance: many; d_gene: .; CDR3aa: CASTNHRLSGANVLTF; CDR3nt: TGTGCCAGCACCAATCACCGGCTCTCTGGGGCCAACGTCCTGACTTTC
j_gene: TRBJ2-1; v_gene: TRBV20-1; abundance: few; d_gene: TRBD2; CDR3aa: CSALGLAGAYNEQFF; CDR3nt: TGCAGTGCCCTGGGACTAGCGGGTGCCTACAATGAGCAGTTCTTC
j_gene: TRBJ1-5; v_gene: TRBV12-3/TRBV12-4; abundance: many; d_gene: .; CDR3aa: CASSLAGAGNQPQHF; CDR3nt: TGTGCCAGCAGTTTGGCAGGGGCTGGCAATCAGCCCCAGCATTTT
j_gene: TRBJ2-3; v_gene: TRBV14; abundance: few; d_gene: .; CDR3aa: CASSQGPGNTQYF; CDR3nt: TGTGCCAGCAGCCAAGGCCCGGGAAATACGCAGTATTTT
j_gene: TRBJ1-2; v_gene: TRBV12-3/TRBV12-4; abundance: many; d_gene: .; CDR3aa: CASSLARADLGRF; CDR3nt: TGTGCCAGCAGTTTAGCCCGGGCGGACCTAGGAAGATTC
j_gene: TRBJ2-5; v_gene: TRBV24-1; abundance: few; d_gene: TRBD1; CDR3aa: CATSDRRDRGETQYF; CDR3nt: TGTGCCACCAGTGACCGCCGGGACAGGGGAGAGACCCAGTACTTC
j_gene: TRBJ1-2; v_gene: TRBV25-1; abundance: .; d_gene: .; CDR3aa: CASSEYGSYGYTF; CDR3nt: TGTGCCAGCAGTGAATATGGTAGCTATGGCTACACCTTC
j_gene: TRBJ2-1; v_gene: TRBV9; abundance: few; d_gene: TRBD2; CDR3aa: CASSAGTSGDYNEQFF; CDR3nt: TGTGCCAGCAGCGCCGGGACTAGCGGAGACTACAATGAGCAGTTCTTC
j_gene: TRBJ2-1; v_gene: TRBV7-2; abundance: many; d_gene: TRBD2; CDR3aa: CASSRSGTAYNEQFF; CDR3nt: TGTGCCAGCAGTCGTAGCGGGACGGCCTACAATGAGCAGTTCTTC
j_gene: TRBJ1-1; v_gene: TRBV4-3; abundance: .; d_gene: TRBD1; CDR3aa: CASSRNRGATEAFF; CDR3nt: TGCGCCAGCAGCCGAAACAGGGGGGCCACTGAAGCTTTCTTT
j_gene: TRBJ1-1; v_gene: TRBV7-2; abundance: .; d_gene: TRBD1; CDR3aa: CASSFFGTGIAEAFF; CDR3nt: TGTGCCAGCAGCTTCTTCGGGACAGGGATCGCTGAAGCTTTCTTT
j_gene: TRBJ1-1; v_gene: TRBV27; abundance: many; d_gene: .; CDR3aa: CASSLSRNTEAFF; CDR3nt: TGTGCCAGCAGTTTAAGTAGGAACACTGAAGCTTTCTTT
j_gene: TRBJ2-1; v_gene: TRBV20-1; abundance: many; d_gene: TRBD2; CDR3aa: CSARWASGLRSEQFF; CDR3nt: TGCAGTGCTAGATGGGCTAGCGGCCTGCGGAGTGAGCAGTTCTTC
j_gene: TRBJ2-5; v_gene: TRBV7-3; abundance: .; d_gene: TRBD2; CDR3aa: CASSLKALWASGALRKETQYF; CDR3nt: TGTGCCAGCAGCTTAAAGGCCCTTTGGGCTAGCGGGGCCCTGAGGAAAGAGACCCAGTACTTC
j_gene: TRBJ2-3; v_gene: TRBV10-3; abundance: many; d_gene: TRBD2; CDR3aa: CATEATSGRDTQYF; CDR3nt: TGTGCCACCGAGGCCACTAGCGGGAGAGATACGCAGTATTTT
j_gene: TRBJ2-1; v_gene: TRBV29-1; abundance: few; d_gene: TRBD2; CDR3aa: CSVVGLAGVSEQFF; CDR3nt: TGCAGCGTTGTAGGACTAGCGGGAGTGAGCGAGCAGTTCTTC
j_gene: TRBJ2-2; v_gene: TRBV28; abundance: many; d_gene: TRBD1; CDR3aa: CASIPTGALNTGELFF; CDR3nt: TGTGCCAGCATTCCCACAGGGGCCCTGAACACCGGGGAGCTGTTTTTT
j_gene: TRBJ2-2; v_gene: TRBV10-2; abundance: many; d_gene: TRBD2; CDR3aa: CASSSGSGTGELFF; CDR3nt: TGCGCCAGCAGTAGCGGGAGCGGTACCGGGGAGCTGTTTTTT
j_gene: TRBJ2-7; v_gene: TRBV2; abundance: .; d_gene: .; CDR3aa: CASSEALGTYEQYF; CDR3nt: TGTGCCAGCAGTGAAGCGCTCGGAACCTACGAGCAGTACTTC
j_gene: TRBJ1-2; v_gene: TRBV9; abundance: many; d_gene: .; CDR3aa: CASSVVVLNSKDGYTF; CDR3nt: TGTGCCAGCAGCGTAGTTGTATTGAACAGCAAGGATGGCTACACCTTC
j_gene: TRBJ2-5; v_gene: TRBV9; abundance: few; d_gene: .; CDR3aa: CASSPSKTRETQYF; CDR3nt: TGTGCCAGCAGCCCGTCTAAGACTAGAGAGACCCAGTACTTC
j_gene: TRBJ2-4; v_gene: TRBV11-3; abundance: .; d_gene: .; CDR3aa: CASSLDFKNIQYF; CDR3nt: TGTGCCAGCAGCTTAGACTTTAAAAACATTCAGTACTTC
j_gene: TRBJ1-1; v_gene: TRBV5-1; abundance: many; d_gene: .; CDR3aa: CASSLNTEAFF; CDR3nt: TGCGCCAGCAGCTTGAACACTGAAGCTTTCTTT
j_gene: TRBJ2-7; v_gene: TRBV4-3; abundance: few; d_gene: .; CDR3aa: CASSPAVSYEQYF; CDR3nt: TGCGCCAGCAGCCCCGCGGTCTCCTACGAGCAGTACTTC
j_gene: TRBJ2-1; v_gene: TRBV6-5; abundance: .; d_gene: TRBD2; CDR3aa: CASSSRTSGHEQFF; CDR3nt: TGTGCCAGCAGTTCGCGGACTAGCGGCCATGAGCAGTTCTTC
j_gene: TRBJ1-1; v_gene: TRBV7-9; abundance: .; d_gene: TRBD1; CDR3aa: CASSRPGTGGTEAFF; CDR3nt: TGTGCCAGCAGCCGACCCGGGACAGGGGGCACTGAAGCTTTCTTT
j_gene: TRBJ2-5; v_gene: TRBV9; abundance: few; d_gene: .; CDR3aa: CASSLGGGAKTQYF; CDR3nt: TGTGCCAGCAGCCTTGGTGGGGGGGCCAAGACCCAGTACTTC
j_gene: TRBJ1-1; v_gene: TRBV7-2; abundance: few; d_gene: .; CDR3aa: CASSFRARVWTEAFF; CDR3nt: .
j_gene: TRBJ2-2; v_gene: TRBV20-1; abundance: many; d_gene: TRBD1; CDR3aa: CSVPDRIYTGELFF; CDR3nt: TGCAGTGTTCCGGACAGGATTTACACCGGGGAGCTGTTTTTT
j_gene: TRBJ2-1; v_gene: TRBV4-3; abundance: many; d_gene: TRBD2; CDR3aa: CASSQDPSGDYNEQFF; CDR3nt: TGCGCCAGCAGCCAAGATCCTAGCGGGGATTACAATGAGCAGTTCTTC
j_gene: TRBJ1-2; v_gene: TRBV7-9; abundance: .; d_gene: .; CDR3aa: CASSLQGREGYTF; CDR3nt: TGTGCCAGCAGCTTACAGGGGAGAGAAGGCTACACCTTC
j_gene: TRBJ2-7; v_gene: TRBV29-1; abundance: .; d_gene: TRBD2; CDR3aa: CSVLGTSGTTEQYF; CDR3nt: TGCAGCGTTTTGGGGACTAGCGGGACTACAGAGCAGTACTTC
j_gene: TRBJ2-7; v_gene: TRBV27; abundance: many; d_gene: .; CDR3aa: CASSLSAYYEQYF; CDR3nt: TGTGCCAGCAGTTTATCGGCTTACTACGAGCAGTACTTC
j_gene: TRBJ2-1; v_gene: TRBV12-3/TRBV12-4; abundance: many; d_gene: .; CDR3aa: CASSLYSLKNNEQFF; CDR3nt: TGTGCCAGCAGTTTGTATTCCTTGAAAAACAATGAGCAGTTCTTC
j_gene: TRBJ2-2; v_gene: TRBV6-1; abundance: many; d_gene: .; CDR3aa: CASTYTGELFF; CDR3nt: TGTGCCAGCACCTACACCGGGGAGCTGTTTTTT
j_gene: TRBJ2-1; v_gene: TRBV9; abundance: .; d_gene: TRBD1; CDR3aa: CASSGRDSSSYNEQFF; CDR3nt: TGTGCCAGCAGCGGCCGGGACAGCAGCTCCTACAATGAGCAGTTCTTC
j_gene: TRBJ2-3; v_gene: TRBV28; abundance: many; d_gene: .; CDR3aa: CASSFVDTQYF; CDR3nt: TGTGCCAGCAGTTTTGTGGATACGCAGTATTTT
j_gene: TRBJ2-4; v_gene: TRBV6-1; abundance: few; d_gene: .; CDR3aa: CASSDPLGTKNIQYF; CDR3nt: TGTGCCAGCAGTGACCCCCTAGGGACCAAAAACATTCAGTACTTC
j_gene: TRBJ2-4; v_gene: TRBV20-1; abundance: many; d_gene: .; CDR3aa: CSAPGRDTHAKNIQYF; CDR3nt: TGCAGTGCTCCAGGGAGGGACACTCATGCCAAAAACATTCAGTACTTC
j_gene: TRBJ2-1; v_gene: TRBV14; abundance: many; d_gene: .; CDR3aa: CASSTRVPEQFF; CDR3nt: TGTGCCAGCAGCACCCGGGTACCAGAGCAGTTCTTC
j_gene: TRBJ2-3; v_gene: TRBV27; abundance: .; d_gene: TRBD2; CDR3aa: CASSLFQVASGGEDTQYF; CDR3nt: TGTGCCAGCAGTTTGTTTCAGGTGGCTAGCGGGGGGGAAGATACGCAGTATTTT
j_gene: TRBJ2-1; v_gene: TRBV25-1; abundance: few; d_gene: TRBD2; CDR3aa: CASSESGLAGFNEQFF; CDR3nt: TGTGCCAGCAGTGAATCGGGACTAGCGGGCTTCAATGAGCAGTTCTTC
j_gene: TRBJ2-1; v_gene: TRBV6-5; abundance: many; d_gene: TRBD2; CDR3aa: CASSSRPGLAGKEQFF; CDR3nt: TGTGCCAGCAGTTCCCGCCCGGGACTAGCGGGTAAAGAGCAGTTCTTC
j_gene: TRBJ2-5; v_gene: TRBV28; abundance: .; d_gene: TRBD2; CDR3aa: CASSLLREGRYALETQYF; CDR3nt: TGTGCCAGCAGTTTATTGCGGGAGGGCCGGTACGCGCTAGAGACCCAGTACTTC
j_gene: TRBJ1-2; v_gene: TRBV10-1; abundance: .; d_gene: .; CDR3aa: CASKVDYGYTF; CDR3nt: TGCGCCAGCAAGGTGGACTATGGCTACACCTTC